This T cell receptor beta chain derives from a study of T cell responses to AZD1222 COVID-19 vaccine. Study-wide results and caveats: Just five to seven people given AZD1222 tested seropositive at baseline. Spike-specific TCR breadth rose after two AZD1222 doses, and depth rose as well. Across spike, vaccine-associated CD4 TCRs were found, dominant at 160-218 and 743-854. White British people made up most donors, females outnumbered males, and clonal diversity was possibly underestimated.

The germline gives CDR1 MNHEY, CDR2 SVGAGI. The CDR3 totals 15 residues. V shed 7 bases and J 4 bases; nucleotides not matched to a gene: 10. Notes on this clone: Antigen unknown.

Libraries were prepared by immunoSEQ multiplex PCR; TCRdb keeps only in-frame clonotypes and omits some of them. The repertoire includes tens of thousands of clones, approximately 90% of them detected once, and approximately 5% sits in the top ten. Material: peripheral blood, obtained on day 0 of MenACWY control vaccination. The source of this sequence is an adult in good health. The chain combines TRBV6-5 with TRBJ2-1, with TRBD1 matching over 7 bases. The CDR3 bases are TGTGCCAGCATTACTGACAGGGTCTCTTACAATGAGCAGTTCTTC. Translated: CASITDRVSYNEQFF.